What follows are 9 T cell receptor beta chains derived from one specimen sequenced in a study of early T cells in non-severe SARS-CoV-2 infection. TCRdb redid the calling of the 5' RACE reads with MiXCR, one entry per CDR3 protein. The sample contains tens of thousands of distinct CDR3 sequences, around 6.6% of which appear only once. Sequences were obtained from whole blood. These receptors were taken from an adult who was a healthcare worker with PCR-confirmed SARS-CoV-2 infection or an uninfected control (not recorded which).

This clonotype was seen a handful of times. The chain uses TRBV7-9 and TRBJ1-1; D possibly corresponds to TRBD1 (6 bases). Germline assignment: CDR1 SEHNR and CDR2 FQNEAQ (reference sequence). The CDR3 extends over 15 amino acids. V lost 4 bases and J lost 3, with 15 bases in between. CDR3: CASSSGFRGHTEAFF. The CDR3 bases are TGTGCCAGCAGCTCGGGATTCCGGGGGCACACTGAAGCTTTCTTT.

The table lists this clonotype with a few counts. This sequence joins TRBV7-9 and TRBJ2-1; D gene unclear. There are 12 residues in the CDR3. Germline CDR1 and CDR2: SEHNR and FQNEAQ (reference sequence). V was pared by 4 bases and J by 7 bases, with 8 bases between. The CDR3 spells CASSSSENEQFF. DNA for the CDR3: TGTGCCAGCAGCTCCTCGGAGAATGAGCAGTTCTTC. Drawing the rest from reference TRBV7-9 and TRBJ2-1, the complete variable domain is DTGVSQNPRHKITKRGQNVTFRCDPISEHNRLYWYRQTLGQGPEFLTYFQNEAQLEKSRLLSDRFSAERPKGSFSTLEIQRTEQGDSAMYLCASSSSENEQFFGPGTRLTVL.

As DNA, the CDR3 is TGTGCCAGCAGCCCGTGGTTAACAGGGTCAAGTTCACCCCTCCACTTT. This encodes CASSPWLTGSSSPLHF. This chain connects TRBV7-6 to TRBJ1-6, with D possibly matching TRBD1 (6 bases). Per germline, CDR1 SGHVS and CDR2 FNYEAQ. V was shortened by 5 bases and J by 9 bases, with 20 bases between the two germline ends. The CDR3 spans 16 residues.

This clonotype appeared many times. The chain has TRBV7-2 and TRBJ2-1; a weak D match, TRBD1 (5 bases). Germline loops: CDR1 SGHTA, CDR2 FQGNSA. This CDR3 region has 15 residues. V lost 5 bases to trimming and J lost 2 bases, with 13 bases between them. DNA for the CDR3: TGTGCCAGCAGCCCTCTAGGGGCAACCTACAATGAGCAGTTCTTC. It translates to CASSPLGATYNEQFF.

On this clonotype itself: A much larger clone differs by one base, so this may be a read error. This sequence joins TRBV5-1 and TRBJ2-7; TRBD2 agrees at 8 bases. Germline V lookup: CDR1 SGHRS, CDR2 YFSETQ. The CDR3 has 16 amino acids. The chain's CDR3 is CAGSRGLAGSSYEQYF. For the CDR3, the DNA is TGCGCCGGCAGCCGAGGACTAGCCGGTAGCTCCTACGAGCAGTACTTC. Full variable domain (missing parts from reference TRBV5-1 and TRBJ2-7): KAGVTQTPRYLIKTRGQQVTLSCSPISGHRSVSWYQQTPGQGLQFLFEYFSETQRNKGNFPGRFSGRQFSNSRSEMNVSTLELGDSALYLCAGSRGLAGSSYEQYFGPGTRLTVT.

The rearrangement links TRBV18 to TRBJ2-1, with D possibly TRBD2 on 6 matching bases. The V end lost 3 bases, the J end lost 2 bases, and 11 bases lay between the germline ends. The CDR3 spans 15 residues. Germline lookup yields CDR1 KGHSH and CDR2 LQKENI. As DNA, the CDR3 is TGTGCCAGCTCACCGAATAGCGGCGCCTACAATGAGCAGTTCTTC. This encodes CASSPNSGAYNEQFF. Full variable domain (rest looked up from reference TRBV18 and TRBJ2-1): NAGVMQNPRHLVRRRGQEARLRCSPMKGHSHVYWYRQLPEEGLKFMVYLQKENIIDESGMPKERFSAEFPKEGPSILRIQQVVRGDSAAYFCASSPNSGAYNEQFFGPGTRLTVL.

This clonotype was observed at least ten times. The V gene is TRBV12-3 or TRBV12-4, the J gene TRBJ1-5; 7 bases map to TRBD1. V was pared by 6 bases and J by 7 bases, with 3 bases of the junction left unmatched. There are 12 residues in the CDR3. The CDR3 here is CASSQGEQPQHF. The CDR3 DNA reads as TGTGCCAGCAGCCAGGGGGAGCAGCCCCAGCATTTT.

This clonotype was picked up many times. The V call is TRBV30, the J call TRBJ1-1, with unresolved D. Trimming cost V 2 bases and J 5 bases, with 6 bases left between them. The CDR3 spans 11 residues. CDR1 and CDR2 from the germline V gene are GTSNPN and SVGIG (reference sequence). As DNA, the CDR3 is TGTGCCTGGAGTCCACGGACTGAAGCTTTCTTT. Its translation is CAWSPRTEAFF.

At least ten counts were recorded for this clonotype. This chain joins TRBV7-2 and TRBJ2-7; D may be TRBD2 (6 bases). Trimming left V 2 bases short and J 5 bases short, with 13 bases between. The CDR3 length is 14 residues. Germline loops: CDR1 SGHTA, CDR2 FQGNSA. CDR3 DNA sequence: TGTGCCAGCAGCTTATTCAGGACTAAGGACGAGCAGTACTTC. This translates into CASSLFRTKDEQYF. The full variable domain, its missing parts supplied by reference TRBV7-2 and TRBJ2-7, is GAGVSQSPSNKVTEKGKDVELRCDPISGHTALYWYRQSLGQGLEFLIYFQGNSAPDKSGLPSDRFSAERTGGSVSTLTIQRTQQEDSAVYLCASSLFRTKDEQYFGPGTRLTVT.